This TCR beta chain was identified in a study of beta chain features in type 1 diabetes. Overall study context: Healthy donors, compared against patients, showed similar age, gender and cell yields. Across all samples, roughly 99 million sorted cells were examined.

Study-level points and caveats: Moderate yet significant TCRB CDR3 shortening was seen in Type 1 diabetes patients in all four CD4+ subsets. VDJ junctions sequenced from type 1 diabetes patients showed fewer insertions and more deletions.

A note on this clone: Its antigen is undetermined.

CDR1 is SGHRS, CDR2 YFSETQ, per germline. CDR3 size: 14 residues. The V gene lost 0 bases and the J gene lost 3 bases, with 6 bases spanning the gap. Every bit of the isolated RNA underwent reverse transcription, so sequencing read expressed TCRB transcripts. Clones were sequenced by immunoSEQ multiplex PCR, and TCRdb holds only the in-frame ones, with some missing. Of around 140,000 clones in the sample, roughly 10% were seen once. The source is a woman in her thirties or forties in good health. This chain joins TRBV5-1 and TRBJ2-2, with D possibly TRBD2 on 5 matching bases. Sequencing used central memory CD4+ T cells from blood. CDR3 in amino acids: CASSLEADTGELFF. CDR3 DNA sequence: TGCGCCAGCAGCTTGGAAGCGGACACCGGGGAGCTGTTTTTT.